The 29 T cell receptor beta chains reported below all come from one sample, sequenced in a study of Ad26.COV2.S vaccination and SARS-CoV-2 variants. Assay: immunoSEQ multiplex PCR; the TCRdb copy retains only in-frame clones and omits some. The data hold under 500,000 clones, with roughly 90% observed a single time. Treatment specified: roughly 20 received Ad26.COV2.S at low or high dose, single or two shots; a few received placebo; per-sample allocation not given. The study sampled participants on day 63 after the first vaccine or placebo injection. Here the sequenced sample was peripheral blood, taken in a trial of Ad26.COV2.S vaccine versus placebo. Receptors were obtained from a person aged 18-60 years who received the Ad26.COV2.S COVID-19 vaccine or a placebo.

The CDR3 reads CASSLGTVSGNTIYF. The CDR3 DNA reads TGCGCCAGCAGCTTAGGGACAGTCTCTGGAAACACCATATATTTT. V and J are TRBV5-1 and TRBJ1-3; 7 bases fit TRBD1. From germline, CDR1 is SGHRS and CDR2 YFSETQ. The CDR3 totals 15 residues. V trimming: 2 bases; J trimming: 0 bases; junction bases outside the gene matches: 2. Full variable domain (remainder filled in from reference TRBV5-1 and TRBJ1-3): KAGVTQTPRYLIKTRGQQVTLSCSPISGHRSVSWYQQTPGQGLQFLFEYFSETQRNKGNFPGRFSGRQFSNSRSEMNVSTLELGDSALYLCASSLGTVSGNTIYFGEGSWLTVV.

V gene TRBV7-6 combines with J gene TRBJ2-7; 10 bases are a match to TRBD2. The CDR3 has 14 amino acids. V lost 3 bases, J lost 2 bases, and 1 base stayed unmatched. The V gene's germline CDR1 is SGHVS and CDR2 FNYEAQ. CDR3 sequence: CASSFSGGAYEQYF. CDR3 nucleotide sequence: TGTGCCAGCAGCTTCAGCGGGGGGGCCTACGAGCAGTACTTC.

The CDR3 DNA reads as TGTGCCAGCAGCCCACGGACAGGCAAGTTTCCCGAGCAGTACTTC. As protein: CASSPRTGKFPEQYF. This chain uses TRBV11-2 with TRBJ2-7, with 7 bases aligning to TRBD1. CDR1 is SGHAT, CDR2 FQNNGV, per germline. This CDR3 has 15 residues. The junction had 13 bases not matched to a gene; V was cut back by 5 bases and J by 6 bases.

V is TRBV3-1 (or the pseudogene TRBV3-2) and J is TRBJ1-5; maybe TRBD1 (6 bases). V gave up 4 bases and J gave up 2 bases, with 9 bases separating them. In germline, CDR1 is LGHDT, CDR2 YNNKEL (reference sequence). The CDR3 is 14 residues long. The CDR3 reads CASSPGQRNQPQHF. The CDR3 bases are TGTGCCAGCAGCCCCGGACAGCGCAATCAGCCCCAGCATTTT.

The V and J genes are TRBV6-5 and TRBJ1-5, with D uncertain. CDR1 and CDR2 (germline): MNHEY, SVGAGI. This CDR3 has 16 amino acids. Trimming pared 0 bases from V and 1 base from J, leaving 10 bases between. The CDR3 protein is CASSYSIWVSNQPQHF. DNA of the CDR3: TGTGCCAGCAGTTACTCGATTTGGGTCAGCAATCAGCCCCAGCATTTT.

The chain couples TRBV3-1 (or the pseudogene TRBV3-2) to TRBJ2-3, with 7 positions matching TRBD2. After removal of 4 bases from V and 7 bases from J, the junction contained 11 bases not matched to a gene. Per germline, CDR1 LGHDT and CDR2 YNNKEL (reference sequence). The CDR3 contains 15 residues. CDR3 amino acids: CASSPGPSGVNTQYF. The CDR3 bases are TGTGCCAGCAGCCCAGGTCCTAGCGGTGTGAATACGCAGTATTTT.

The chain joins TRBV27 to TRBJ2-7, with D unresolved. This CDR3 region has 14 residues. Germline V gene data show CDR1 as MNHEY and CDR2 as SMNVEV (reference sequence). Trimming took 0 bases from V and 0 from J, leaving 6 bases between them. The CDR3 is CASSLSPGSYEQYF. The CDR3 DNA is TGTGCCAGCAGTTTATCCCCGGGCTCCTACGAGCAGTACTTC.

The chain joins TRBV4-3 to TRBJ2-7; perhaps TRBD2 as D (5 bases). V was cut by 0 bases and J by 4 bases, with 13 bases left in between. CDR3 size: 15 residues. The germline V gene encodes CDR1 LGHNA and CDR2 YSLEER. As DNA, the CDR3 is TGCGCCAGCAGCCAAGAGCGGAGGACCCCTTACGAGCAGTACTTC. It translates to CASSQERRTPYEQYF.

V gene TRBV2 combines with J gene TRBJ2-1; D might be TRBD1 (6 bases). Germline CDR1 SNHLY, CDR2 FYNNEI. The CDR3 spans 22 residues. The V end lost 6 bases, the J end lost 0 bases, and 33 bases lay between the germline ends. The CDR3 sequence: CASRDRFSLKPGGQSSYNEQFF. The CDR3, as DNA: TGTGCCAGCAGAGACAGGTTTTCCCTAAAGCCCGGTGGGCAGAGCTCCTACAATGAGCAGTTCTTC. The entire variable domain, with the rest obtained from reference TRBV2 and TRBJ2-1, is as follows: EPEVTQTPSHQVTQMGQEVILRCVPISNHLYFYWYRQILGQKVEFLVSFYNNEISEKSEIFDDQFSVERPDGSNFTLKIRSTKLEDSAMYFCASRDRFSLKPGGQSSYNEQFFGPGTRLTVL.

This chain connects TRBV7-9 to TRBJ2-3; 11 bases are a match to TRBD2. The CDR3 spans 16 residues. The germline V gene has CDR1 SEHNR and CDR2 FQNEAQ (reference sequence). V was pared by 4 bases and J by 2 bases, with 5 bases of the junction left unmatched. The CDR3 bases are TGTGCCAGCAGCTCATTACTAGCGGGGGACACAGATACGCAGTATTTT. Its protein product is CASSSLLAGDTDTQYF.

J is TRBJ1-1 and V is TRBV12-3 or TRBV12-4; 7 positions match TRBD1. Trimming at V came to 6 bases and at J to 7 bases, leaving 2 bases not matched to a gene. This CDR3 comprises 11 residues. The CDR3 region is CASSQGDEAFF. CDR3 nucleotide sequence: TGTGCCAGCAGCCAGGGGGATGAAGCTTTCTTT.

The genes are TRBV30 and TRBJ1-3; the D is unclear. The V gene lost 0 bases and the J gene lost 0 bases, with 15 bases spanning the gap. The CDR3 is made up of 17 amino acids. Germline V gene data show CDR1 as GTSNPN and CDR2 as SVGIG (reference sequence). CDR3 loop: CAWSVLSQRHSGNTIYF. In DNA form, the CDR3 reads TGTGCCTGGAGTGTACTATCACAGAGACACTCTGGAAACACCATATATTTT.

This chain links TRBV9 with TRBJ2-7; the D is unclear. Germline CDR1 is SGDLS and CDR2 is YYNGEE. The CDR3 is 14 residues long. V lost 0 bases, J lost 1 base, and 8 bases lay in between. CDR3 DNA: TGTGCCAGCAGCGTAGCCCCCACTTCCTACGAGCAGTACTTC. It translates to CASSVAPTSYEQYF.

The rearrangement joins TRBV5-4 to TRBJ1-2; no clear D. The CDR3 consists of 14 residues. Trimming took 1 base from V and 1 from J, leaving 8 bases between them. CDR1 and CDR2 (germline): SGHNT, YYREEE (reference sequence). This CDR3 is CASSLWLDNYGYTF. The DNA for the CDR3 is TGTGCCAGCAGCTTGTGGTTGGATAACTATGGCTACACCTTC.

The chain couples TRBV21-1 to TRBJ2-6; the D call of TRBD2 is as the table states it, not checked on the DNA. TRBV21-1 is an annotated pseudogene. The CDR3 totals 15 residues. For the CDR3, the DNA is TGTGCCAGCAGCAAATACGGTTCTGGGGCCAACGTCCTGACTTTC. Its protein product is CASSKYGSGANVLTF.

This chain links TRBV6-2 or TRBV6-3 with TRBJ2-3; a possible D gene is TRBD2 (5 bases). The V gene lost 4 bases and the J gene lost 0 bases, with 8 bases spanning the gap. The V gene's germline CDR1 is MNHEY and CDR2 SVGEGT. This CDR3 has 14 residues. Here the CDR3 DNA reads TGTGCCAGCAGTTGGCTAGCCAGCACAGATACGCAGTATTTT. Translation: CASSWLASTDTQYF.

Here the CDR3 DNA reads TGCGCCAGCAGCCAAGTGGGCAGTACGTCTGGAAACACCATATATTTT. Its translation is CASSQVGSTSGNTIYF. The chain links TRBV4-3 to TRBJ1-3; unclear D gene. CDR3 size: 16 residues. Trimming cost V 1 base and J 1 base, with 11 bases left between them. From germline, CDR1 is LGHNA and CDR2 YSLEER.

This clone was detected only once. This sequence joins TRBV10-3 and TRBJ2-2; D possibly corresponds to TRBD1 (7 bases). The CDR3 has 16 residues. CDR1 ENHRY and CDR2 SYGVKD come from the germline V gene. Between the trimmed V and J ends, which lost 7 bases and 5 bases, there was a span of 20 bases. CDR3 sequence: CAIILLGQAGTGELFF. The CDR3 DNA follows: TGTGCCATCATTTTGTTAGGACAGGCGGGGACCGGGGAGCTGTTTTTT.

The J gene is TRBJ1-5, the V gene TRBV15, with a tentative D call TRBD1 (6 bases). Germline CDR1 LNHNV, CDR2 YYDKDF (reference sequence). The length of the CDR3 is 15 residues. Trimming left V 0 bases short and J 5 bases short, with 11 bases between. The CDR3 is CATSRDWAGDQPQHF. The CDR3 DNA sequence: TGTGCCACCAGCAGAGATTGGGCAGGGGATCAGCCCCAGCATTTT.

This CDR3 reads CASSLGPTTNEKLFF. CDR3 DNA: TGTGCCAGCAGCTTAGGACCGACAACTAATGAAAAACTGTTTTTT. This chain joins TRBV7-8 and TRBJ1-4; D is undetermined. CDR1 is SGHVS and CDR2 is FQNEAQ in the germline V gene. The V end lost 1 base, the J end lost 0 bases, and 6 bases lay between the germline ends. The CDR3 covers 15 residues. Together with reference TRBV7-8 and TRBJ1-4, the CDR3 gives the full variable domain: GAGVSQSPRYKVAKRGQDVALRCDPISGHVSLFWYQQALGQGPEFLTYFQNEAQLDKSGLPSDRFFAERPEGSVSTLKIQRTQQEDSAVYLCASSLGPTTNEKLFFGSGTQLSVL.

As DNA, the CDR3 is TGTGCCAGTAGTCCCAACACTGAAGCTTTCTTT. Translation: CASSPNTEAFF. This chain connects TRBV19 to TRBJ1-1; D is undetermined. Germline V gives CDR1 LNHDA, CDR2 SQIVND (reference sequence). The CDR3 is 11 amino acids. Between the trimmed V and J ends, which lost 5 bases and 2 bases, there was a span of 3 bases.

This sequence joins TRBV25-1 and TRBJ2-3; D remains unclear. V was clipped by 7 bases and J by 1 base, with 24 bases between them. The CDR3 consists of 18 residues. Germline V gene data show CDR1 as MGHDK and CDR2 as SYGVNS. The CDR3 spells CASIVVGGPMSGTDTQYF. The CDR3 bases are TGTGCCAGCATTGTGGTGGGTGGGCCGATGTCGGGCACAGATACGCAGTATTTT. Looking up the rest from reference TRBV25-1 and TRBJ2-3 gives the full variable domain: EADIYQTPRYLVIGTGKKITLECSQTMGHDKMYWYQQDPGMELHLIHYSYGVNSTEKGDLSSESTVSRIRTEHFPLTLESARPSHTSQYLCASIVVGGPMSGTDTQYFGPGTRLTVL.

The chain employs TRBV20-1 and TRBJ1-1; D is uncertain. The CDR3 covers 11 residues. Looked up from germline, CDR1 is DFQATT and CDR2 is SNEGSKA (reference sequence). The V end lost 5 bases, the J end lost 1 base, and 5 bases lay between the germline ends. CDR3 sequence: CSAWRNTEAFF. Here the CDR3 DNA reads TGCAGTGCTTGGAGGAACACTGAAGCTTTCTTT.

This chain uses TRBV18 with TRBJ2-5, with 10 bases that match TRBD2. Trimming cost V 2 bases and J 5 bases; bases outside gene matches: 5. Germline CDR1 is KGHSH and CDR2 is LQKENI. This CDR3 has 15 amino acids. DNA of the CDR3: TGTGCCAGCTCACCAAGCGGGGGGGCACGGGAGACCCAGTACTTC. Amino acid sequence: CASSPSGGARETQYF.

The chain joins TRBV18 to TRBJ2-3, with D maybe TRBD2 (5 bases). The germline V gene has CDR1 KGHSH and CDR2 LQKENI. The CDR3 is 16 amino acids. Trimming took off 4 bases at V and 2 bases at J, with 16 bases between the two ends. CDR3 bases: TGTGCCAGCTCACGACCCGGACGGGGTTACACAGATACGCAGTATTTT. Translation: CASSRPGRGYTDTQYF. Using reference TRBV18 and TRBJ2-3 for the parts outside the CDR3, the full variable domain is NAGVMQNPRHLVRRRGQEARLRCSPMKGHSHVYWYRQLPEEGLKFMVYLQKENIIDESGMPKERFSAEFPKEGPSILRIQQVVRGDSAAYFCASSRPGRGYTDTQYFGPGTRLTVL.

As DNA, the CDR3 is TGTGCCAGCAGCGTAGAGTGGGAGAACACTGAAGCTTTCTTT. Its protein product is CASSVEWENTEAFF. This rearrangement joins TRBV9 to TRBJ1-1; D unresolved. V was clipped by 0 bases and J by 1 base, with 7 bases between them. The CDR3 consists of 14 residues. Germline V CDR1 and CDR2: SGDLS, YYNGEE.

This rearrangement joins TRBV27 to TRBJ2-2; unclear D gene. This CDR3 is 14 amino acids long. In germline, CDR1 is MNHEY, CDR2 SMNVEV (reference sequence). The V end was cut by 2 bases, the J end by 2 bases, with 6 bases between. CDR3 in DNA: TGTGCCAGCAGTTTAGGCGCTAACACCGGGGAGCTGTTTTTT. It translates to CASSLGANTGELFF.

The CDR3 sequence is CASSIDKGTGELFF. CDR3 coding DNA: TGTGCCAGTAGTATTGATAAAGGGACCGGGGAGCTGTTTTTT. The genes are TRBV19 and TRBJ2-2; D unclear. Germline CDR1 LNHDA, CDR2 SQIVND (reference sequence). The CDR3 is made up of 14 amino acids. V was cut by 3 bases and J by 5 bases, with 10 bases left in between.

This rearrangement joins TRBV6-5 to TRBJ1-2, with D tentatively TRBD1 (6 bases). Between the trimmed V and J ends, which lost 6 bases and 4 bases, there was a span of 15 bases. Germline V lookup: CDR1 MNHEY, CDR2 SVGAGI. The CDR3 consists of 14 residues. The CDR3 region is CASREPDRSYGYTF. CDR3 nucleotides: TGTGCCAGCAGGGAGCCGGACAGATCCTATGGCTACACCTTC.